This TCR beta chain was sequenced in a study of shared clonotypes between healthy human individuals (dated by TCRdb to 2018 to 2021). Notes on the research overall: Two women and a few men aged 18 to 49 years were included in the cohort. The study deeply sequenced blood TCR repertoires of five healthy adults to estimate repertoire size and the extent of clonotype sharing between individuals. To increase sequencing depth and limit assay-specific biases, TCR repertoire library preparation and sequencing were carried out by different laboratories using diverse techniques. For each donor, CD4 naive and CD4 memory were each given three plates, CD8 naive was given two plates, and CD8 memory was given one plate. Leukapheresis yielded between about 0.8 and 8.9 billion PBMCs per donor.

On this clone itself: Its antigen specificity is not known. One base away there is no much larger clone; base qualities are not given.

The donors were healthy, HIV-negative adults who had no recently reported acute infections or vaccinations. Every donor was a Caucasian adult living in Nashville, Tennessee, USA. CD4+ T cells were enriched by magnetic negative selection; naive cells were then positively selected on CD45RA, and the negative fraction formed the memory subset. Blood was obtained by leukapheresis, after which PBMCs were separated by Ficoll-Histopaque density gradient centrifugation and cryopreserved in liquid nitrogen vapor phase. Analytical flow cytometry was used to check the purity and quantity of every magnetically sorted T cell population. Genomic DNA was isolated from every sorted fraction and measured by UV absorbance on a Nanodrop 2000c. Broader findings and caveats from the paper: Sampling was limited to blood, and TCR repertoires in tissue likely differ from TCR repertoires in blood. Sharing across several donors was observed for roughly 5% of naive CD4, over 3% of naive CD8, roughly 2.4% of memory CD4, and roughly 0.4% of memory CD8 clonotypes. Incomplete sequencing was indicated by rarefaction of sorted-subset datasets, despite the large sequencing depth. Naive subsets generally had larger estimated clonotype richness than memory subsets did. Because the study included a small number of donors, the genetic and exposure-history diversity represented was limited. Compared with non-shared clonotypes, clonotypes shared by all four sorted-subset donors had higher generation probabilities. Based on pairwise subsampling, the degree of clonotype sharing among donors was expected to be affected by sequencing depth.

For CDR1 and CDR2, the germline V gene lists SGHDN and FVKESK. The CDR3 contains 16 residues, cysteine and phenylalanine counted. The read is trimmed to its CDR3 DNA, 48 bases read in frame from base 1. V loses 4 bases at its end and J loses 8 bases; junction bases beyond the gene matches: 15. Using the deep immunoSEQ assay, TCR CDR3 regions were amplified from genomic DNA by multiplex PCR. Extracted genomic DNA from each cell subset was spread evenly across all wells of several immunoSEQ 96-well plates, with each plate serving as a replicate. For sorted subsets, 200 to 250 ng of genomic DNA, equivalent to 25,000 to 30,000 T cell genomes, went into each replicate PCR. Purified libraries were quantified with a Qubit 3.0 fluorometer, sized on a Bioanalyzer 2100, and re-quantified with the KAPA Library Quantification kit. Every immunoSEQ 96-well plate was sequenced on a dedicated single-read 150-cycle Illumina NextSeq 550 flow cell. Per the authors' processing: Because the immunoSEQ output included only junctional sequences and no quality scores, the filtering could not be the same as the filtering used for full-length reads. Sequences were annotated with PyIR, a Python wrapper for IgBLAST v1.9, using IMGT germline references to assign V/J genes and CDR3. Reads with weak V/J assignments (E-value above 1e-6), missing CDR3, stop codons, out-of-frame junctions, or ambiguous translated residues were removed. V3J clonotypes were defined as sequences sharing the same inferred V gene, J gene, and CDR3 amino acid sequence. Percentage overlap between repertoires was computed as shared unique clonotypes divided by the size of the smaller repertoire. Repertoire richness was assessed with RTK rarefaction, the Chao1 estimator, and Recon v2.1 estimates of unobserved clonotypes. For all TCRbeta clonotypes obtained by the gDNA method from four donors, generation probabilities were computed with OLGA. TCRdb took over this immuneACCESS table, retaining in-frame rearrangements with V and J assigned. Such tables are incomplete; in checked studies, under half of the missing clones stem from an unresolved V gene, and the remainder is unexplained. Clone size and the V and J calls come from that table; the DNA yielded D and trimming. For this sample the table gives about 1 million clones, of which under 80% were detected only once. 1.4% to 1.5% of the sample rests with the top ten.

The TCR was taken from a man in his late teens or twenties in good health. The sequenced sample was memory CD4+ T cells sorted from blood. The cell subset or site label here, explained by the study, means: CD45RA-negative fraction. The V and J genes are TRBV14 and TRBJ1-2; the central 8 bases match TRBD1. DNA sequence: TGTGCCAGCAGCCCACAGGGGGGGGGTCATGTCCCGGGCTACACCTTC. Its translation is CASSPQGGGHVPGYTF.